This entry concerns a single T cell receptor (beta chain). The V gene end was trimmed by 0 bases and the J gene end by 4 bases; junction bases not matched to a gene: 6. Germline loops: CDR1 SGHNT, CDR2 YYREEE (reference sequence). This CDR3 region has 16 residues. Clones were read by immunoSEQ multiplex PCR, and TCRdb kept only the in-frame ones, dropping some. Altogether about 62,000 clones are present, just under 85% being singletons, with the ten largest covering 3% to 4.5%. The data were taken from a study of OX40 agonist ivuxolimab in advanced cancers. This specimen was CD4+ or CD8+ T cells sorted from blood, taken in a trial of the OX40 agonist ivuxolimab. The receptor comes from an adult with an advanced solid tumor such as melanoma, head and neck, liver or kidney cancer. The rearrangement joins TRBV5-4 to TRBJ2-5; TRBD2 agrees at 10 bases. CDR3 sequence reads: CASSLGSSGSPETQYF. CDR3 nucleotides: TGTGCCAGCAGCTTGGGTTCTAGCGGGAGTCCAGAGACCCAGTACTTC.